The T cell receptor beta chain described here comes from a study of beta chain features in type 1 diabetes. Whole-study results and caveats: The study found moderately but significantly shorter TCRB CDR3s in all four CD4+ subsets of Type 1 diabetes patients. A closer apparent resemblance between naive, central memory and Treg TCRB repertoires was seen in patients than in healthy donors.

About this clone itself: The antigen remains unidentified.

Sequenced material consisted of expressed TCRB transcripts (all of the isolated RNA was reverse transcribed). Reads from naive, central memory and regulatory T cell samples averaged around 3.6 million. Assay: immunoSEQ multiplex PCR; the TCRdb copy retains only in-frame clones and omits some. In the table there are under 300,000 clones, 20% to 25% of which are singletons. This clonotype originated in a woman aged 30 to 39 with type 1 diabetes. The sample consisted of naive CD4+ T cells from blood.

This chain's CDR3 is CASSLERGRNEQFF. Here the CDR3 DNA reads TGCGCCAGCAGCTTGGAGAGAGGGAGGAATGAGCAGTTCTTC. The chain uses TRBV5-1 and TRBJ2-1; D perhaps matches TRBD2 (6 bases). Germline V gene sequence: CDR1 SGHRS, CDR2 YFSETQ. This CDR3 is 14 amino acids long. With 0 bases removed from V and 7 bases from J, the gap between germline ends came to 11 bases.